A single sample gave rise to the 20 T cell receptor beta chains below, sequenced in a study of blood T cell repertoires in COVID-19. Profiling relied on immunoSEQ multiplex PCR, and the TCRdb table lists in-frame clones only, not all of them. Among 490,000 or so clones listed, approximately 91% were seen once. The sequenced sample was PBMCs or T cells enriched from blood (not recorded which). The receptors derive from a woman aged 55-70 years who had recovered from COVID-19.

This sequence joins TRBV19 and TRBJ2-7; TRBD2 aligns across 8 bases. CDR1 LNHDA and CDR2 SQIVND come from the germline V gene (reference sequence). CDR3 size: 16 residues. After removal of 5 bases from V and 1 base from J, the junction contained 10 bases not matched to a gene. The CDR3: CASSGVGAGESYEQYF. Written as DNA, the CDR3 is TGTGCCAGTAGTGGGGTGGGAGCGGGGGAATCCTACGAGCAGTACTTC.

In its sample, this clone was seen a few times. The CDR3 spells CAGKTGSNQPQHF. Written as DNA, the CDR3 is TGTGCCGGCAAGACAGGGAGCAATCAGCCCCAGCATTTT. The chain links TRBV2 to TRBJ1-5; 7 bases fit TRBD1. The CDR3 extends over 13 amino acids. The V and J ends lost 11 bases and 1 base, in that order; junction bases with no gene match: 5. CDR1 and CDR2 (germline): SNHLY, FYNNEI.

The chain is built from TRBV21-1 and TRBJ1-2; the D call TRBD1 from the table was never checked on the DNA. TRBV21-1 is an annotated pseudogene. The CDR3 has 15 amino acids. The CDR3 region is CASSSTDRGFYGYTF. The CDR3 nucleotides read TGTGCCAGCAGCTCGACGGACAGGGGGTTCTATGGCTACACCTTC.

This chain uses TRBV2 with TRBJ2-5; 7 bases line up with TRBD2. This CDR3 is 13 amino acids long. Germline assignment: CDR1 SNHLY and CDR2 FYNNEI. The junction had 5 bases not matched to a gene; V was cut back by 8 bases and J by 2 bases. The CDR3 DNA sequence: TGTGCCAGCGGGGAGGGGTGGCAAGAGACCCAGTACTTC. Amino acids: CASGEGWQETQYF.

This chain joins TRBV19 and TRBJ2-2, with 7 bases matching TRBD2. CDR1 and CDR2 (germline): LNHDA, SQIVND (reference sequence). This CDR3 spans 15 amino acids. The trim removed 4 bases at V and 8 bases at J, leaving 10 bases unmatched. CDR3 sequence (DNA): TGTGCCAGTAGTAGACTAGCCCTCCGGTTAGGGGAGCTGTTTTTT. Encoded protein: CASSRLALRLGELFF.

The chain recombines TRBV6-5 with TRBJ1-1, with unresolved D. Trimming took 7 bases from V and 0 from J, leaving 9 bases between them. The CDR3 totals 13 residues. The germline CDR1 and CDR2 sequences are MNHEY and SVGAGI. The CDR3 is CASTSRVNTEAFF. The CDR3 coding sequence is TGTGCCAGCACCTCGAGGGTGAACACTGAAGCTTTCTTT.

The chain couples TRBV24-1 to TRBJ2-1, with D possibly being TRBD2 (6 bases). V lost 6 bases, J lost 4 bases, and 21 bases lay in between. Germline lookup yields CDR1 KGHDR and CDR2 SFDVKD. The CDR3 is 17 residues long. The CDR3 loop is CATSPRPGTSSYNEQFF. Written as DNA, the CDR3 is TGTGCCACCAGTCCTCGGCCCGGGACTTCTTCTTACAATGAGCAGTTCTTC.

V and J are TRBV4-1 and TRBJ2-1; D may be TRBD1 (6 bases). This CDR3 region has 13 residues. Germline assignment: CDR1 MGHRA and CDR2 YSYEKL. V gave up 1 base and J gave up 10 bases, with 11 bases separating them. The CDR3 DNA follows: TGCGCCAGCAGCCAAGCCCCGGACAGCGAGCAGTTCTTC. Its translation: CASSQAPDSEQFF.

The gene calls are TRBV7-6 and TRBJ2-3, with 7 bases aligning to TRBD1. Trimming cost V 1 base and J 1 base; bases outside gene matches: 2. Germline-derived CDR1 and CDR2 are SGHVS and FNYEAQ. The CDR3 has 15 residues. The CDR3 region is CASSLVGQGTDTQYF. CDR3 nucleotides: TGTGCCAGCAGCTTAGTCGGACAGGGCACAGATACGCAGTATTTT.

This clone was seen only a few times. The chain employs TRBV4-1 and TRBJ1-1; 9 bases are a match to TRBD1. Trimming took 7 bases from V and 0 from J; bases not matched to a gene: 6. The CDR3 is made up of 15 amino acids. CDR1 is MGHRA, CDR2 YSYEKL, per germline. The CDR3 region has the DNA TGCGCCAGCACCGCACAGGGGGCTATGAACACTGAAGCTTTCTTT. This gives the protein CASTAQGAMNTEAFF.

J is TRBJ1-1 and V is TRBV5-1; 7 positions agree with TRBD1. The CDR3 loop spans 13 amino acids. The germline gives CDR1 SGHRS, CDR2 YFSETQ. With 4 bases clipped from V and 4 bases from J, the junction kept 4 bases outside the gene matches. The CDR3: CASSDRVGTEAFF. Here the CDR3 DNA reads TGCGCCAGCAGCGACAGGGTAGGCACTGAAGCTTTCTTT.

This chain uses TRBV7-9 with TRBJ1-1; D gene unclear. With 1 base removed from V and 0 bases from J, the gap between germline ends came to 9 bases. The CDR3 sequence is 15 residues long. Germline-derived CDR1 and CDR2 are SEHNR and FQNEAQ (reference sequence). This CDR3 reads CASSLERGMNTEAFF. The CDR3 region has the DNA TGTGCCAGCAGCTTAGAACGGGGAATGAACACTGAAGCTTTCTTT.

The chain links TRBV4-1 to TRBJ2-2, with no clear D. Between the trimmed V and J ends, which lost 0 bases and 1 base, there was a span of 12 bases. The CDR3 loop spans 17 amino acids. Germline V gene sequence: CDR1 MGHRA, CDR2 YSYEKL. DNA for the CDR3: TGCGCCAGCAGCCAAGATCTGTATAGGAGGAACACCGGGGAGCTGTTTTTT. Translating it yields CASSQDLYRRNTGELFF.

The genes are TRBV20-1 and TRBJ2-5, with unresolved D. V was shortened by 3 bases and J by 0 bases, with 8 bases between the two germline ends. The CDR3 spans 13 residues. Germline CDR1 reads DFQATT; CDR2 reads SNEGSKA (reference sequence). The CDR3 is CSASPDNQETQYF. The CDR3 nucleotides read TGCAGTGCTAGTCCCGACAACCAAGAGACCCAGTACTTC.

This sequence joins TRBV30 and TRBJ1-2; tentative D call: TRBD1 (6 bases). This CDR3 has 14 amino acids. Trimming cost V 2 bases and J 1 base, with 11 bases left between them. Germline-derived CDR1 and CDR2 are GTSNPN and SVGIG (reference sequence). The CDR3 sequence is CAWSSGQLNYGYTF. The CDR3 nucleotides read TGTGCCTGGAGTTCAGGACAGCTTAACTATGGCTACACCTTC.

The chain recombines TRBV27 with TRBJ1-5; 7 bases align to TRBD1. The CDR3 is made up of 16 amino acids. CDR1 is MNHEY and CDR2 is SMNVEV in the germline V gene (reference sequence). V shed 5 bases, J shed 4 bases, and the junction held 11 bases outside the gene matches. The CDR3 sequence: CASSPRGFLGNQPQHF. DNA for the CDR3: TGTGCCAGCAGTCCCAGGGGGTTTCTAGGGAATCAGCCCCAGCATTTT.

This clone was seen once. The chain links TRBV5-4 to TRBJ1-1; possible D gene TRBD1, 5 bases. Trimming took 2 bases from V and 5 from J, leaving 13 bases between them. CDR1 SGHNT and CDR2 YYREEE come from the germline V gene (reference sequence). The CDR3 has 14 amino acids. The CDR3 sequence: CASSLATGGTEAFF. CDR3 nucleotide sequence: TGTGCCAGCAGCTTAGCAACGGGGGGAACTGAAGCTTTCTTT.

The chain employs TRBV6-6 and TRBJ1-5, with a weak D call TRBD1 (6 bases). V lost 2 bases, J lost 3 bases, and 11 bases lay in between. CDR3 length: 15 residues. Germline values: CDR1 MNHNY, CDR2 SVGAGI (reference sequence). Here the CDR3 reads CASSYGQTSNQPQHF. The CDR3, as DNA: TGTGCCAGCAGTTACGGACAGACCTCCAATCAGCCCCAGCATTTT.

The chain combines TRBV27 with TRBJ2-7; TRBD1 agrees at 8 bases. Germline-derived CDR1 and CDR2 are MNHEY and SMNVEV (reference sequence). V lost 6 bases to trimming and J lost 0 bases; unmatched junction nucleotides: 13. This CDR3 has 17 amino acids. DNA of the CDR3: TGTGCCAGCAGCTACCTCCCGGGGACAGGCAGCTCCTACGAGCAGTACTTC. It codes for CASSYLPGTGSSYEQYF.

The CDR3 nucleotides read TGCGCCAGCAGCTTTGGGTCTAGCGGGGGCCTCTACGAGCAGTACTTC. Translation gives CASSFGSSGGLYEQYF. V gene TRBV5-1 combines with J gene TRBJ2-7; 10 bases fit TRBD2. Germline V gives CDR1 SGHRS, CDR2 YFSETQ. The CDR3 is 16 amino acids. V was pared by 2 bases and J by 3 bases, with 8 bases of the junction left unmatched.